The rows below give T cell receptor beta chains drawn from one sample of a study of cytomegalovirus exposure and HLA in healthy donors. Assay: immunoSEQ multiplex PCR; the TCRdb copy retains only in-frame clones and omits some. The profile shows approximately 140,000 clones, approximately 60% of them singletons. The sample consisted of PBMCs. The receptors stem from a woman aged 55-70 years in good health and CMV-seropositive. Both conserved end residues are part of each CDR3. Fields, in order: V gene, clone size, D gene, J gene, CDR3 protein, CDR3 DNA. D genes are given only for firm matches. The size entry is marked missing in some rows and otherwise reads once, few, many or a size class.

V: TRBV28
size: once
D: -
J: TRBJ1-5
CDR3: CASSLQGGNQPQHF
DNA: TGTGCCAGCAGTTTACAGGGTGGTAATCAGCCCCAGCATTTT

V: TRBV28
size: few
D: TRBD2
J: TRBJ2-7
CDR3: CASSPAGVSEQYF
DNA: TGTGCCAGCAGTCCGGCGGGAGTATCCGAGCAGTACTTC

V: TRBV30
size: -
D: -
J: TRBJ2-7
CDR3: CAWSGLFSSYEQYF
DNA: TGTGCCTGGAGTGGACTATTTAGCTCCTACGAGCAGTACTTC

V: TRBV28
size: -
D: -
J: TRBJ2-1
CDR3: CASSYSTGADEQFF
DNA: TGTGCCAGCAGTTACTCGACAGGTGCTGATGAGCAGTTCTTC

V: TRBV6-5
size: -
D: -
J: TRBJ1-2
CDR3: CASSYSQGNGYTF
DNA: TGTGCCAGCAGTTACTCACAGGGTAATGGCTACACCTTC

V: TRBV4-1
size: -
D: -
J: TRBJ1-5
CDR3: CASSQDSGQPQHF
DNA: TGCGCCAGCAGCCAAGATTCCGGTCAGCCCCAGCATTTT

V: TRBV6-5
size: -
D: -
J: TRBJ2-1
CDR3: CASSYSDSFGDEQFF
DNA: TGTGCCAGCAGTTACTCGGACAGTTTCGGAGATGAGCAGTTCTTC

V: TRBV30
size: -
D: TRBD1
J: TRBJ2-4
CDR3: CAWSDSDRGLNIQYF
DNA: TGTGCCTGGAGTGACTCCGACAGGGGGCTCAACATTCAGTACTTC

V: TRBV5-1
size: once
D: TRBD1
J: TRBJ1-1
CDR3: CASSPQGATEAFF
DNA: TGCGCCAGCAGCCCGCAGGGGGCCACTGAAGCTTTCTTT

V: TRBV7-8
size: -
D: TRBD2
J: TRBJ2-1
CDR3: CASSFRTSGNNEQFF
DNA: TGTGCCAGCAGCTTCCGGACTAGCGGAAACAATGAGCAGTTCTTC

V: TRBV29-1
size: -
D: -
J: TRBJ2-3
CDR3: CSHIRGSTDTQYF
DNA: TGCAGCCATATAAGGGGAAGCACAGATACGCAGTATTTT

V: TRBV23-1
size: -
D: TRBD1
J: TRBJ2-7
CDR3: CASSQSKDRVSDEQYF
DNA: TGCGCCAGCAGTCAATCGAAGGACAGGGTCTCAGACGAGCAGTACTTC

V: TRBV5-1
size: -
D: -
J: TRBJ1-1
CDR3: CASSQTVGGTEAFF
DNA: TGCGCCAGCAGCCAGACAGTAGGGGGAACTGAAGCTTTCTTT

V: TRBV15
size: -
D: -
J: TRBJ1-4
CDR3: CAISRGRGSDEKLFF
DNA: TGTGCCATCAGCAGAGGGCGAGGGTCTGATGAAAAACTGTTTTTT

V: TRBV1
size: -
D: -
J: TRBJ2-7
CDR3: CTSSQGLLNSFPYEQYF
DNA: TGCACCAGCAGCCAAGGCCTTTTAAACTCCTTCCCTTACGAGCAGTACTTC

V: TRBV5-6
size: -
D: TRBD1
J: TRBJ2-5
CDR3: CASSLKGAGGETQYF
DNA: TGTGCCAGCAGCTTGAAGGGGGCCGGAGGAGAGACCCAGTACTTC

V: TRBV11-2
size: -
D: TRBD1
J: TRBJ2-1
CDR3: CASSPDRGLEQFF
DNA: TGTGCCAGCAGCCCAGACAGGGGTTTGGAGCAGTTCTTC

V: TRBV4-3
size: few
D: TRBD1
J: TRBJ2-7
CDR3: CASSQEWAGGYEQYF
DNA: TGCGCCAGCAGCCAAGAGTGGGCAGGGGGCTACGAGCAGTACTTC

V: TRBV19
size: -
D: -
J: TRBJ2-7
CDR3: CASSMGSLGSYEQYF
DNA: TGTGCCAGTAGCATGGGCTCTTTAGGCTCCTACGAGCAGTACTTC

V: TRBV14
size: -
D: -
J: TRBJ2-7
CDR3: CASSLGASYEQYF
DNA: TGTGCCAGCAGCCTAGGGGCCTCCTACGAGCAGTACTTC

V: TRBV9
size: once
D: -
J: TRBJ2-5
CDR3: CASGKGTRGFQETQYF
DNA: TGTGCCAGCGGCAAGGGTACTAGAGGGTTCCAAGAGACCCAGTACTTC

V: TRBV28
size: -
D: -
J: TRBJ2-3
CDR3: CASIARGVGNTQYF
DNA: TGTGCCAGCATCGCGCGGGGCGTAGGGAATACGCAGTATTTT

V: TRBV10-1
size: -
D: -
J: TRBJ2-5
CDR3: CASSFDRTQETQYF
DNA: TGCGCCAGCAGCTTTGACAGGACTCAAGAGACCCAGTACTTC

V: TRBV5-4
size: -
D: -
J: TRBJ1-1
CDR3: CASSQDREAFF
DNA: TGTGCCAGCAGCCAAGACAGAGAAGCTTTCTTT

V: TRBV7-6
size: -
D: TRBD1
J: TRBJ2-1
CDR3: CASSSRQGSTYNEQFF
DNA: TGTGCCAGCAGCTCGCGACAGGGGTCCACCTACAATGAGCAGTTCTTC

V: TRBV15
size: few
D: -
J: TRBJ2-3
CDR3: CATSRDLTATDTQYF
DNA: TGTGCCACCAGCAGAGACCTGACAGCCACAGATACGCAGTATTTT

V: TRBV18
size: -
D: -
J: TRBJ1-5
CDR3: CASSRTDNQPQHF
DNA: TGTGCCAGCTCACGGACAGACAATCAGCCCCAGCATTTT

V: TRBV5-6
size: once
D: TRBD1
J: TRBJ2-7
CDR3: CASSFRGLYEQYF
DNA: TGTGCCAGCAGCTTCAGGGGGCTGTACGAGCAGTACTTC

V: TRBV9
size: once
D: TRBD1
J: TRBJ2-7
CDR3: CASSLTGGHEQYF
DNA: TGTGCCAGCAGTCTAACAGGGGGCCACGAGCAGTACTTC